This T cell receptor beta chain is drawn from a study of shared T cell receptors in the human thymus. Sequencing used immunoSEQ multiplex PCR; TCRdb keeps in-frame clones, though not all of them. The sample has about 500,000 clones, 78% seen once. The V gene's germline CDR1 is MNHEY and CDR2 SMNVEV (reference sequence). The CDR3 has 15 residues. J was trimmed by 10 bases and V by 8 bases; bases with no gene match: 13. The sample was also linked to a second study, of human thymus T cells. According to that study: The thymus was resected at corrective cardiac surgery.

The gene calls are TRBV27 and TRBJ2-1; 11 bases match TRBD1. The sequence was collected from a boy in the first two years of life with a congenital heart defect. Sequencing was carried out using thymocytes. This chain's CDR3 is CASPRRGQGVGEQFF. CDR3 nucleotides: TGTGCCAGCCCCCGCCGGGGACAGGGGGTAGGAGAGCAGTTCTTC.